This TCR beta chain came from a study of shared clonotypes between healthy human individuals (dated by TCRdb to 2019 to 2021). With regard to the full study: Two women and a few men aged 18 to 49 years were included in the cohort. To increase sequencing depth and limit assay-specific biases, different laboratories used diverse techniques to prepare libraries and sequence TCR repertoires. For each donor, CD4 naive and CD4 memory were each run on three plates, CD8 naive on two plates, and CD8 memory on one plate. Leukapheresis yielded between about 0.9 and 9 billion PBMCs per donor. To estimate repertoire size and how much clonotypes are shared between individuals, the study performed deep sequencing of blood TCR repertoires from roughly five healthy adults.

Details on this clone: What this receptor recognizes is not known. Base-call qualities are not available, and no considerably larger clone is one nucleotide away.

What the work shows at the level of the full study, not this receptor alone: Larger estimated clonotype richness was generally found for naive subsets than for memory subsets. Sampling was restricted to blood, and TCR repertoires in tissue are likely to differ from TCR repertoires in blood. The small number of donors limited the genetic and exposure-history diversity represented. Based on pairwise subsampling, the degree of clonotype sharing among donors was expected to be affected by sequencing depth. Even with the large sequencing depth, rarefaction of the sorted-subset datasets indicated that sequencing was incomplete. When a handful of donors were compared, the shared fraction of clonotypes was about 5.4% for naive CD4, 3.5% to 4% for naive CD8, 2% to 2.5% for memory CD4, and 0.4% for memory CD8. Higher generation probabilities were observed for clonotypes shared by all four sorted-subset donors than for non-shared clonotypes.

Including cysteine and phenylalanine, the CDR3 has 17 amino acids. The read is trimmed to its CDR3 DNA, 51 bases read in frame from base 1. Via the germline V gene, CDR1 is MGHRA and CDR2 YSYEKL. The V end loses 3 bases and the J end loses 1 base, and a stretch of 16 bases separates them. Using the deep immunoSEQ assay, TCR CDR3 regions were amplified from genomic DNA by multiplex PCR. Genomic DNA extracted from each cell subset was distributed evenly over all wells of several immunoSEQ 96-well plates, and each plate served as one replicate. For sorted subsets, roughly 200 ng genomic DNA, equal to 25,000 to 35,000 T cell genomes, was loaded into each replicate PCR. Purified libraries were quantified with a Qubit 3.0 fluorometer, sized on a Bioanalyzer 2100, and re-quantified with the KAPA Library Quantification kit. Every immunoSEQ 96-well plate was sequenced on a separate single-read 150-cycle Illumina NextSeq 550 flow cell. Concerning the study's data processing: The immunoSEQ output contained only junctional sequences without quality scores, so filtering could not match that applied to full-length reads. Sequences were annotated with PyIR, a Python wrapper for IgBLAST v1.9, and V/J genes and CDR3 were assigned using IMGT germline references. Reads were removed for weak V/J assignments (E-value above 1e-6), missing CDR3, stop codons, out-of-frame junctions, or ambiguous translated residues. A V3J clonotype was defined by an identical inferred V gene, J gene, and CDR3 amino acid sequence. Percentage overlap between repertoires was calculated by dividing the number of shared unique clonotypes by the size of the smaller repertoire. Repertoire richness was assessed with RTK rarefaction, the Chao1 estimator, and Recon v2.1 estimates of unobserved clonotypes. Generation probabilities were computed with OLGA for all TCRbeta clonotypes obtained by the gDNA method from four donors. Here the immuneACCESS table is served through TCRdb, limited to in-frame sequences with V and J called. Missing clones are a known gap in these copies; in checked studies unresolved V genes cover under half, and the rest lacks a known reason. V and J calls and clone size are those listed in that table; D and trimming were worked out from the DNA. This sample lists about 820,000 clones; over 90% were detected once. The ten largest clones take up approximately 25% of the sample.

For the CD8 naive samples, CD45RO-negative cells were positively selected for CCR7, yielding a CD45RA+CCR7+ population from which TemRA cells were excluded. The donors were healthy, HIV-negative adults who had no recently reported acute infections or vaccinations. Every donor was a Caucasian adult living in Nashville, Tennessee, USA. After blood collection by leukapheresis, PBMCs were isolated using Ficoll-Histopaque density gradient centrifugation and then cryopreserved in the vapor phase of liquid nitrogen. Analytical flow cytometry was used to check the purity and quantity of each magnetically sorted T cell population. Each sorted fraction had its genomic DNA isolated and then quantified by UV absorbance on a Nanodrop 2000c.

The receptor comes from a man aged 30 to 39 in good health. The V gene is TRBV4-1 and the J gene is TRBJ2-1; the D gene is perhaps TRBD1, on 6 matching bases. Material for sequencing was naive CD8+ T cells sorted from blood. The sample's cell subset or site label, in plain terms: CD45RA+CCR7+. This receptor has the CDR3 CASSHRTAGESYNEQFF. The nucleotide sequence reads as follows: TGCGCCAGCAGCCACCGGACCGCAGGGGAATCCTACAATGAGCAGTTCTTC.